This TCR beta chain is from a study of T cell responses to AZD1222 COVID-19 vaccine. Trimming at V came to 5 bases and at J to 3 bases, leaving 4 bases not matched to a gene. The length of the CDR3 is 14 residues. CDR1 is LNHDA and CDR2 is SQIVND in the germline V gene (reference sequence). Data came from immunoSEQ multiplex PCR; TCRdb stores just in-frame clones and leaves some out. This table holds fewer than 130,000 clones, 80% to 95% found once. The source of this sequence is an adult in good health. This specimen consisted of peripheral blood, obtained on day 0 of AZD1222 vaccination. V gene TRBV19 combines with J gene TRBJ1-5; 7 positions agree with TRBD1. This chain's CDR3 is CASSRTGDNQPQHF. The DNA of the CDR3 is TGTGCCAGTAGTCGTACAGGGGACAATCAGCCCCAGCATTTT.